In this sample, the clone carrying this TCR beta chain turned up once. This specimen comes from a study of T cell changes during pregnancy in multiple sclerosis. Method: immunoSEQ multiplex PCR; TCRdb's copy keeps in-frame clones and lacks some. The profile covers fewer than 60,000 clones, with approximately 90% appearing a single time and roughly 3.5% taken by the ten largest. Trimming shortened V by 4 bases and J by 3 bases, and 24 bases separated the two germline ends. Germline V CDR1 and CDR2: MGHRA, YSYEKL. This CDR3 has 19 residues. The TCR originated in a female donor in good health, enrolled as a control in a pregnancy study. The V and J genes are TRBV4-1 and TRBJ2-2; D perhaps matches TRBD1 (6 bases). The sample consisted of peripheral blood, taken after pregnancy. Here the CDR3 DNA reads TGCGCCAGCAGCCCCCCCGGCGGGCTACAGGGAATAGACACCGGGGAGCTGTTTTTT. This translates into CASSPPGGLQGIDTGELFF.